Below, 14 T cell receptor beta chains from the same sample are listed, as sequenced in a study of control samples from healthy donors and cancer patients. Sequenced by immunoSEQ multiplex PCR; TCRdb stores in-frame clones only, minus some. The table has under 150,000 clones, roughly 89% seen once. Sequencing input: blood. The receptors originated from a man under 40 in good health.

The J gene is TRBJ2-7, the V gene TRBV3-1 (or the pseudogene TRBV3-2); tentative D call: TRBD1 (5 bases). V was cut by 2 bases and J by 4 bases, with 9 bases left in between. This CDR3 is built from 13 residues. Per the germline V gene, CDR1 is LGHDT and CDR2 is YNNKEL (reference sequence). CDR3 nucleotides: TGTGCCAGCAGCCAAAGGGGTAGGTACGAGCAGTACTTC. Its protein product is CASSQRGRYEQYF.

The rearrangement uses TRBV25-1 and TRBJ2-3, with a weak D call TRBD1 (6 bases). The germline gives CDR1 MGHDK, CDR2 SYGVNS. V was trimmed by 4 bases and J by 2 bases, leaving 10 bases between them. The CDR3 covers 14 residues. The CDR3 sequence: CASSVMGATDTQYF. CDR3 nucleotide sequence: TGTGCCAGCAGTGTTATGGGGGCCACAGATACGCAGTATTTT.

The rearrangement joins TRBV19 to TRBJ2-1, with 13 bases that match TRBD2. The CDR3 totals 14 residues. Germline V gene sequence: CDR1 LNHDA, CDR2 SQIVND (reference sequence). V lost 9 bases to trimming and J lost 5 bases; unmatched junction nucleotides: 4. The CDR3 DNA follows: TGTGCCAGCCGGGGGACTAGCGGGAACAATGAGCAGTTCTTC. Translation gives CASRGTSGNNEQFF.

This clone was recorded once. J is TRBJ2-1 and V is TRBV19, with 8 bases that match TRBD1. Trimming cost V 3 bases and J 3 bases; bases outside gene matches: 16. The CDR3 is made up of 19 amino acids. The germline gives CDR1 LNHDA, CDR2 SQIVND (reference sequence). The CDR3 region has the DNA TGTGCCAGTAGTATGGGCACAGGGGGATTGGTGCGGGACTACAATGAGCAGTTCTTC. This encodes CASSMGTGGLVRDYNEQFF.

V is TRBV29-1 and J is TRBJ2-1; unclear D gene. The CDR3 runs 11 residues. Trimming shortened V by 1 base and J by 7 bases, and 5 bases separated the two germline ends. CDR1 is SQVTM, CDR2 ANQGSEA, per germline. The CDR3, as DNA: TGCAGCGTTGAAGCTGAAAATGAGCAGTTCTTC. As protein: CSVEAENEQFF.

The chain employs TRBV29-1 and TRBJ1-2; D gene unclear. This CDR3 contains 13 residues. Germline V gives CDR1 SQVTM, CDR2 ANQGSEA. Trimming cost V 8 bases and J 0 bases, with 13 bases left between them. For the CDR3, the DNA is TGCAGCATCACCAGAGCTTCTAACTATGGCTACACCTTC. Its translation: CSITRASNYGYTF.

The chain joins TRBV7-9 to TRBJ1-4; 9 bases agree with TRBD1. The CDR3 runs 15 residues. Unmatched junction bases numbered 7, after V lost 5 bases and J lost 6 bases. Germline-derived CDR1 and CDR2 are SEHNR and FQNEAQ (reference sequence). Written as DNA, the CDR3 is TGTGCCAGCAGCCCACCGGGACAGGGATATGAAAAACTGTTTTTT. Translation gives CASSPPGQGYEKLFF.

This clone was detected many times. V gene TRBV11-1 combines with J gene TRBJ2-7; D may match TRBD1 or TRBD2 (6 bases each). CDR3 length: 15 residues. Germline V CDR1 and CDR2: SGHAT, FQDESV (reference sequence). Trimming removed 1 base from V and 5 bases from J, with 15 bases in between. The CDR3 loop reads CASSLGPGAPHEQYF. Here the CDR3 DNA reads TGTGCCAGCAGCTTAGGACCGGGGGCCCCCCACGAGCAGTACTTC.

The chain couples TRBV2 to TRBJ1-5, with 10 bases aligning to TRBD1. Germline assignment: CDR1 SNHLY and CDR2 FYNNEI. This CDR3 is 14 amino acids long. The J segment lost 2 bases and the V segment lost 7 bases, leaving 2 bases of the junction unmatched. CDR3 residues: CASTGTGGNQPQHF. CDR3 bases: TGTGCCAGCACCGGGACAGGGGGCAATCAGCCCCAGCATTTT.

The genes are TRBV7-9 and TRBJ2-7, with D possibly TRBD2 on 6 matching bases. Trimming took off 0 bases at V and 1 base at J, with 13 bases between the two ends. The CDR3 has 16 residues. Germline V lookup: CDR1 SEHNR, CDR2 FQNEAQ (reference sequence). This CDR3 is CASSLAQTSRSYEQYF. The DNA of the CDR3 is TGTGCCAGCAGCTTAGCGCAGACTAGTAGGTCCTACGAGCAGTACTTC.

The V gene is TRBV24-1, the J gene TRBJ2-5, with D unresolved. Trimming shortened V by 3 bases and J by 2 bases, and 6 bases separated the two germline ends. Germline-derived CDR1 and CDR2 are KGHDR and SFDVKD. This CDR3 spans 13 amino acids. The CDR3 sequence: CATSDMGQETQYF. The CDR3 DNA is TGTGCCACCAGTGATATGGGTCAAGAGACCCAGTACTTC.

This CDR3 reads CASSQRGRDRETQYF. The CDR3 nucleotides are TGTGCCAGCAGCCAGAGAGGGAGGGACCGGGAGACCCAGTACTTC. V and J are TRBV3-1 (or the pseudogene TRBV3-2) and TRBJ2-5, with TRBD2 matching 7 bases. This CDR3 has 15 residues. CDR1 is LGHDT and CDR2 is YNNKEL in the germline V gene (reference sequence). Trimming at V came to 3 bases and at J to 5 bases, leaving 9 bases not matched to a gene.

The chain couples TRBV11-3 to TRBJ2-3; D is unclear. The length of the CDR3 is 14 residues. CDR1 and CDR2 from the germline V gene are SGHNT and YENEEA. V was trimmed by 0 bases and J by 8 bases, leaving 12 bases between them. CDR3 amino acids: CASSLDRITGTQYF. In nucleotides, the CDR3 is TGTGCCAGCAGCTTAGACAGGATAACGGGTACGCAGTATTTT.

The CDR3 here is CASSITSGGAYNEQFF. In DNA, the CDR3 is TGTGCCAGCAGCATAACTAGCGGGGGGGCCTACAATGAGCAGTTCTTC. The rearrangement links TRBV7-2 to TRBJ2-1; TRBD2 matches 13 bases. The germline gives CDR1 SGHTA, CDR2 FQGNSA. The junction had 3 bases not matched to a gene; V was cut back by 5 bases and J by 2 bases. This CDR3 is built from 16 residues. Supplemented by reference TRBV7-2 and TRBJ2-1, the full variable domain reads GAGVSQSPSNKVTEKGKDVELRCDPISGHTALYWYRQSLGQGLEFLIYFQGNSAPDKSGLPSDRFSAERTGGSVSTLTIQRTQQEDSAVYLCASSITSGGAYNEQFFGPGTRLTVL.